This T cell receptor beta chain was identified during a study of blood T cell repertoires in COVID-19. Measured with immunoSEQ multiplex PCR; TCRdb has only the in-frame clones, and not every one. The table includes about 330,000 clones, around 90% detected once. Germline V gene sequence: CDR1 ENHRY, CDR2 SYGVKD. CDR3 length: 17 amino acids. V shed 3 bases and J 4 bases; nucleotides not matched to a gene: 13. Input material: peripheral blood. The chain recombines TRBV10-3 with TRBJ1-2; 8 nucleotides agree with TRBD1. The source is a man younger than 45 with COVID-19, enrolled during active disease. The CDR3 coding sequence is TGTGCCATCAGTGAAAGTAGGTGGACAGGGATGGGCTATGGCTACACCTTC. Encoded protein: CAISESRWTGMGYGYTF.